The clone carrying this T cell receptor (beta chain) was recorded only once. In the source study's methods: From reference gene primer amplification, estimates of nucleated cell counts were derived. Assay used: immunoSEQ multiplex PCR; TCRdb lists only in-frame clones, some missing. D and trimming were read from the DNA, whereas the V and J calls and clone size are those reported in that table. Of about 36,000 clones listed, 90% are singletons. The data stem from a study of blood T cell repertoires in COVID-19. This CDR3 has 15 amino acids. V lost 0 bases, J lost 0 bases, and 9 bases lay in between. Germline lookup yields CDR1 MGHRA and CDR2 YSYEKL.

The receptor was derived from a human donor in a cohort sampled during active COVID-19. The sequencing input was peripheral blood. The J gene is TRBJ2-7, the V gene TRBV4-1; maybe TRBD1 (6 bases). CDR3: CASSQDDRSSYEQYF. The CDR3 DNA reads TGCGCCAGCAGCCAAGACGACAGGAGCTCCTACGAGCAGTACTTC.